This T cell receptor beta chain comes out of a study of PD-L1 blockade in urothelial cancer. About the research overall: Prior chemotherapy regimens per patient numbered 0 to 3. Median T cell yield from blood was around 140,000.

Per patient, between 1 and 8 samples were collected at pretreatment and on-treatment time points. On this clone: Its specificity is not known.

This CDR3 has 18 amino acids. V shed 3 bases and J 0 bases; nucleotides not matched to a gene: 3. Germline CDR1 KGHSH, CDR2 LQKENI. Regarding the study as a whole: Below-median pretreatment blood TCR clonality was associated with improved progression-free and overall survival.

Sequenced by immunoSEQ multiplex PCR; TCRdb stores in-frame clones only, minus some. The data contain approximately 100,000 clones, about 89% of them singletons. Sequences were derived from PBMCs, sampled around atezolizumab (anti-PD-L1) treatment. This TCR was sampled from a woman older than 75 with urothelial cancer. The chain combines TRBV18 with TRBJ2-6, with 12 bases that match TRBD1. The CDR3 is CASSPPGQGASGANVLTF. In DNA form, the CDR3 reads TGTGCCAGCTCACCCCCGGGACAGGGGGCCTCTGGGGCCAACGTCCTGACTTTC. Full variable domain (remainder filled in from reference TRBV18 and TRBJ2-6): NAGVMQNPRHLVRRRGQEARLRCSPMKGHSHVYWYRQLPEEGLKFMVYLQKENIIDESGMPKERFSAEFPKEGPSILRIQQVVRGDSAAYFCASSPPGQGASGANVLTFGAGSRLTVL.